Listed here are 19 T cell receptor beta chains from one sample, sequenced in a study of blood T cell repertoires in COVID-19. Generated by immunoSEQ multiplex PCR, the TCRdb table keeps only in-frame clones and is missing some. Here the sample spans under 150,000 clones, roughly 86% being singletons. The specimen sequenced was peripheral blood. Receptors originate from a woman aged 45-65 years who had recovered from COVID-19.

This clone was seen once. V usage is TRBV19 and J usage is TRBJ2-1; TRBD1 matches 7 bases. J gave up 6 bases and V 1 base, and 9 bases lay outside the gene matches. This CDR3 comprises 16 residues. In germline, CDR1 is LNHDA, CDR2 SQIVND (reference sequence). This CDR3 reads CASSIGQGGSRNEQFF. The CDR3 DNA follows: TGTGCCAGTAGTATAGGACAGGGTGGGTCCCGCAATGAGCAGTTCTTC.

On this clone: A junction boundary mismatches the germline segment, possibly from a read error. The chain uses TRBV14 and TRBJ2-5, with TRBD2 as a possible D gene (6 bases). The CDR3 length is 14 residues. Germline CDR1 reads SGHDN; CDR2 reads FVKESK. CDR3 sequence reads: CASRQDPWDGRPYF. The CDR3 DNA is TGTGCCAGCAGACAAGACCCCTGGGACGGGAGACCCTACTTC.

The gene calls are TRBV11-3 and TRBJ2-3; 9 bases match TRBD2. Germline lookup yields CDR1 SGHNT and CDR2 YENEEA. There are 16 residues in the CDR3. V shed 5 bases and J 5 bases; nucleotides not matched to a gene: 11. CDR3 DNA: TGTGCCAGCAGCAGGCCTGCGGGAGGGAGGCGAGATACGCAGTATTTT. As protein: CASSRPAGGRRDTQYF.

The gene calls are TRBV29-1 and TRBJ2-7; TRBD2 might be the D (5 bases). Trimming took 1 base from V and 0 from J, leaving 13 bases between them. This CDR3 is 15 amino acids long. Germline CDR1 reads SQVTM; CDR2 reads ANQGSEA. The CDR3 reads CSVEVPGFNSYEQYF. DNA of the CDR3: TGCAGCGTTGAAGTTCCGGGATTTAACTCCTACGAGCAGTACTTC.

The chain employs TRBV5-6 and TRBJ1-2, with a weak D call TRBD1 (5 bases). Germline CDR1 SGHDT, CDR2 YYEEEE. The CDR3 is 14 amino acids. The germline V and J ends were trimmed by 1 base and 5 bases, with 12 bases remaining between them. The DNA for the CDR3 is TGTGCCAGCAGCTTGCCGGGGGGACGATATGGCTACACCTTC. Translation: CASSLPGGRYGYTF. Full variable domain (rest looked up from reference TRBV5-6 and TRBJ1-2): DAGVTQSPTHLIKTRGQQVTLRCSPKSGHDTVSWYQQALGQGPQFIFQYYEEEERQRGNFPDRFSGHQFPNYSSELNVNALLLGDSALYLCASSLPGGRYGYTFGSGTRLTVV.

Only a few counts were recorded for this clone. The rearrangement links TRBV5-1 to TRBJ1-1, with D possibly being TRBD1 (5 bases). Germline V CDR1 and CDR2: SGHRS, YFSETQ. Between the trimmed V and J ends, which lost 1 base and 3 bases, there was a span of 7 bases. The CDR3 runs to 13 residues. The CDR3 here is CASSLKQDTEAFF. DNA of the CDR3: TGCGCCAGCAGCTTGAAACAGGACACTGAAGCTTTCTTT.

V is TRBV18 and J is TRBJ2-7, with D possibly being TRBD2 (7 bases). V was shortened by 10 bases and J by 0 bases, with 13 bases between the two germline ends. This CDR3 has 13 amino acids. Germline values: CDR1 KGHSH, CDR2 LQKENI. The CDR3 region is CATRGAVSYEQYF. Here the CDR3 DNA reads TGTGCCACCCGGGGGGCGGTCTCCTACGAGCAGTACTTC.

The chain is built from TRBV30 and TRBJ1-2; a weak D match, TRBD1 (6 bases). V lost 3 bases and J lost 4, with 15 bases in between. Germline-derived CDR1 and CDR2 are GTSNPN and SVGIG (reference sequence). There are 14 residues in the CDR3. CDR3 residues: CAWRPPTGPYGYTF. For the CDR3, the DNA is TGTGCCTGGAGGCCACCTACAGGGCCCTATGGCTACACCTTC.

This clone appeared a single time. V is TRBV7-6 and J is TRBJ2-2; D not resolved. The CDR3 contains 17 residues. V gave up 3 bases and J gave up 0 bases, with 14 bases separating them. Germline lookup yields CDR1 SGHVS and CDR2 FNYEAQ. The CDR3 sequence is CASSFWARTSNTGELFF. In nucleotides, the CDR3 is TGTGCCAGCAGCTTTTGGGCCCGAACTTCGAACACCGGGGAGCTGTTTTTT.

This clone is a singleton in its sample. The rearrangement joins TRBV7-8 to TRBJ2-7; TRBD2 agrees at 15 bases. The J segment lost 4 bases and the V segment lost 3 bases, leaving 1 base of the junction unmatched. CDR1 SGHVS and CDR2 FQNEAQ come from the germline V gene. The CDR3 has 15 residues. The CDR3 DNA follows: TGTGCCAGCAGCTTGGGGACTAGCGGGGGGTACGAGCAGTACTTC. This sequence encodes CASSLGTSGGYEQYF.

As regards this clone: A much larger clone differs from this one at a single base, so this may be a read error. This rearrangement joins TRBV3-1 (or the pseudogene TRBV3-2) to TRBJ2-7; 14 nucleotides agree with TRBD2. Trimming removed 6 bases from V and 2 bases from J; junction bases left unmatched: 3. CDR1 and CDR2 (germline): LGHDT, YNNKEL (reference sequence). The CDR3 loop spans 15 amino acids. Here the CDR3 DNA reads TGTGCCAGCAGTCTGACTAGCGGGGGGGCCTACGAGCAGTACTTC. Encoded protein: CASSLTSGGAYEQYF.

The V and J genes are TRBV4-2 and TRBJ1-2; D is possibly TRBD1 (5 bases). Germline V gives CDR1 LGHNA, CDR2 YNFKEQ. V dropped 1 base and J dropped 6 bases, with 18 bases sitting between them. CDR3 size: 16 residues. CDR3 residues: CASSQALKGAMDGYTF. The CDR3 DNA reads as TGTGCCAGCAGCCAAGCATTAAAAGGGGCTATGGATGGCTACACCTTC.

This chain links TRBV3-1 (or the pseudogene TRBV3-2) with TRBJ2-5; TRBD2 agrees at 7 bases. The CDR3 totals 15 residues. Germline V gene data show CDR1 as LGHDT and CDR2 as YNNKEL (reference sequence). J gave up 4 bases and V 4 bases, and 9 bases lay outside the gene matches. The CDR3 DNA sequence: TGTGCCAGCAGCCGCCGGGGAGGGGCGGGAGAGACCCAGTACTTC. As protein: CASSRRGGAGETQYF.

This sequence joins TRBV2 and TRBJ1-2; D might be TRBD1 (5 bases). Germline V gives CDR1 SNHLY, CDR2 FYNNEI. This CDR3 comprises 13 residues. The V end lost 2 bases, the J end lost 5 bases, and 9 bases lay between the germline ends. The CDR3 is CASSELGVYGYTF. CDR3 bases: TGTGCCAGCAGTGAACTAGGGGTATATGGCTACACCTTC.

This rearrangement joins TRBV6-4 to TRBJ2-3; no firm D call. The germline V gene encodes CDR1 MRHNA and CDR2 SNTAGT. Trimming pared 5 bases from V and 0 bases from J, leaving 9 bases between. CDR3 length: 14 amino acids. Here the CDR3 reads CASSPSPSTDTQYF. CDR3 DNA sequence: TGTGCCAGCAGTCCCAGTCCTAGCACAGATACGCAGTATTTT.

This chain joins TRBV2 and TRBJ1-5; D is unresolved. The CDR3 totals 15 residues. The germline V gene encodes CDR1 SNHLY and CDR2 FYNNEI. The V gene lost 4 bases and the J gene lost 0 bases, with 10 bases spanning the gap. The CDR3 spells CASSVSYPSNQPQHF. In DNA form, the CDR3 reads TGTGCCAGCAGTGTGTCCTATCCTAGCAATCAGCCCCAGCATTTT.

The V gene is TRBV2, the J gene TRBJ2-1, with 9 positions matching TRBD2. CDR3 length: 15 amino acids. CDR1 is SNHLY, CDR2 FYNNEI, per germline. The V segment lost 2 bases and the J segment 8 bases; nucleotides outside the gene matches: 7. The CDR3 bases are TGTGCCAGCAGTGAAAGGCTAGCGGGGACTCATGAGCAGTTCTTC. Translated, it gives CASSERLAGTHEQFF.

The V call is TRBV11-2, the J call TRBJ2-7; D may be TRBD1 (6 bases). V lost 3 bases to trimming and J lost 1 base, with 7 bases between them. In germline, CDR1 is SGHAT, CDR2 FQNNGV. The CDR3 has 13 residues. The CDR3 nucleotides read TGTGCCAGCAGCTTTGGACAGTCCTACGAGCAGTACTTC. This encodes CASSFGQSYEQYF.

The chain combines TRBV7-2 with TRBJ1-3; no clear D gene. From germline, CDR1 is SGHTA and CDR2 FQGNSA. Trimming cost V 4 bases and J 4 bases, with 11 bases left between them. The CDR3 contains 14 residues. The CDR3 sequence: CASSSPWQGNTIYF. The CDR3 DNA follows: TGTGCCAGCAGCTCTCCCTGGCAGGGAAACACCATATATTTT.